Sequencing of this TCR beta chain was carried out in a study of PD-1 blockade in classical Hodgkin lymphoma. Generated by immunoSEQ multiplex PCR, the TCRdb table keeps only in-frame clones and is missing some. Among roughly 49,000 clones, around 90% were seen once, and the ten largest hold 11% to 15%. CDR3 length: 16 residues. Trimming pared 5 bases from V and 2 bases from J, leaving 16 bases between. Germline V lookup: CDR1 SEHNR, CDR2 FQNEAQ (reference sequence). For this clone: Its antigen is not identified.

The time point was: cycle 4 day 1 (C4D1), after 6 weeks of nivolumab. Every patient relapsed after autologous stem cell transplantation, and brentuximab vedotin exposure varied. Responses achieved at best were complete response, partial response or progressive disease. Findings of the study overall: It was reported that newly diagnosed patients had less baseline TCR diversity than healthy donors.

The TCR was taken from a human donor with classical Hodgkin lymphoma. This specimen consisted of peripheral blood mononuclear cells (PBMCs), obtained before the fourth cycle of nivolumab. The chain recombines TRBV7-9 with TRBJ1-3; tentatively, D is TRBD1 (6 bases). The CDR3 DNA sequence: TGTGCCAGCAGCCGTCCGACAGGCACCACTGGAAACACCATATATTTT. Translating it yields CASSRPTGTTGNTIYF.